Sequencing of this T cell receptor beta chain was carried out in a study of CD8 T cells in Susac syndrome. With random hexamers, reverse transcription was performed on roughly 0.45 to 1 ug of RNA. The method of amplification for TCR beta CDR3 was immunoSEQ multiplex PCR, covering 54 Vbeta and 13 Jbeta. TCRdb itself ran the immunoSEQ multiplex PCR reads through MiXCR, one entry per CDR3 protein. This table has around 50,000 distinct CDR3 sequences, around 92% appearing once. Sequencing of TCR beta drew on CD8+ and CD4+ T cells from blood. Bulk CD8+ and CD4+ cells came from magnetic negative isolation; CD8+ TEMRA by FACS. The CDR3 runs to 18 residues. V was cut by 3 bases and J by 0 bases, with 20 bases left in between. Germline V gene sequence: CDR1 SEHNR, CDR2 FQNEAQ (reference sequence).

The TCR was taken from a human donor in good health. The chain is built from TRBV7-9 and TRBJ1-2; D gene unclear. The sequencing sample was made of CD8+ T cells from PBMCs. The CDR3 DNA reads TGTGCCAGCAGCTTTTCGATGGGTCCCGGACTTGCTAACTATGGCTACACCTTC. This translates into CASSFSMGPGLANYGYTF.